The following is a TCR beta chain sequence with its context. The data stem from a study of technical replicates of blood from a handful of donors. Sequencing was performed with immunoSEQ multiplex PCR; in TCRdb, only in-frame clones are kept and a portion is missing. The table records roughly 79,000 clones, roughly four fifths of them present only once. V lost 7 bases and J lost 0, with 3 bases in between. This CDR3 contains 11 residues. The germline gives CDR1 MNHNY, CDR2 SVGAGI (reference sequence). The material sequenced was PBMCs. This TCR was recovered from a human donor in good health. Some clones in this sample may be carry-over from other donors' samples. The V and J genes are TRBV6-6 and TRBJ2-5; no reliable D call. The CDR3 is CASIYQETQYF. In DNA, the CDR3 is TGTGCCAGCATATACCAAGAGACCCAGTACTTC.